The 13 T cell receptor beta chains below all came from one sample that was sequenced in a study of OX40 agonist ivuxolimab in advanced cancers. Clones were read by immunoSEQ multiplex PCR, and TCRdb kept only the in-frame ones, dropping some. The sample includes around 67,000 clones, approximately 84% of them seen just once. The sample was CD4+ or CD8+ T cells sorted from blood, taken in a trial of the OX40 agonist ivuxolimab. These receptors came from an adult with an advanced solid tumor such as melanoma, head and neck, liver or kidney cancer.

This clone was seen once. The rearrangement joins TRBV5-6 to TRBJ2-7, with a possible D match to TRBD2 (5 bases). The CDR3 extends over 15 amino acids. Germline CDR1 reads SGHDT; CDR2 reads YYEEEE. The V end was cut by 6 bases, the J end by 0 bases, with 16 bases between. CDR3 nucleotides: TGTGCCAGCACCTCGCGTGAGGGAGCCTCCTACGAGCAGTACTTC. As protein: CASTSREGASYEQYF.

J is TRBJ1-2 and V is TRBV4-2, with TRBD1 as a possible D gene (5 bases). The CDR3 length is 15 residues. CDR1 is LGHNA, CDR2 YNFKEQ, per germline. The germline V and J ends were trimmed by 0 bases and 6 bases, with 14 bases remaining between them. The CDR3 loop is CASSQEPGGADGYTF. The CDR3 nucleotides read TGTGCCAGCAGCCAAGAACCCGGGGGAGCGGATGGCTACACCTTC.

CDR3 in amino acids: CASSSRDRGVTDTQYF. CDR3 coding DNA: TGTGCCAGCAGTTCCCGGGACAGGGGTGTCACAGATACGCAGTATTTT. The chain recombines TRBV5-4 with TRBJ2-3; 10 nucleotides align to TRBD1. The germline V gene has CDR1 SGHNT and CDR2 YYREEE (reference sequence). The CDR3 sequence is 16 residues long. J was trimmed by 2 bases and V by 5 bases; bases with no gene match: 8.

CDR3 sequence (DNA): TGTGCCAGCAGCCTGGGACAGCGAAATAATTCACCCCTCCACTTT. Encoded protein: CASSLGQRNNSPLHF. V is TRBV7-2 and J is TRBJ1-6; TRBD1 matches 7 bases. The germline gives CDR1 SGHTA, CDR2 FQGNSA. The V and J ends lost 5 bases and 5 bases, in that order; junction bases with no gene match: 6. The CDR3 covers 15 residues.

This clone was picked up one time. The V and J genes are TRBV19 and TRBJ2-5; 8 nucleotides line up with TRBD1. Matching the DNA end better, TRBJ2-7 makes the J call doubtful. This CDR3 region has 14 residues. Germline-derived CDR1 and CDR2 are LNHDA and SQIVND (reference sequence). This CDR3 is CASRGTGLSYEQYF. In nucleotides, the CDR3 is TGTGCCAGTAGGGGGACAGGACTGTCCTACGAGCAGTACTTC.

The chain carries TRBV7-2 and TRBJ2-5; the match to TRBD1 covers 8 bases. The CDR3 consists of 15 residues. Germline trimming cut 5 bases from V and 5 bases from J; bases unmatched to any gene: 10. Germline V CDR1 and CDR2: SGHTA, FQGNSA. The CDR3 spells CASSLTQGAWETQYF. CDR3 in DNA: TGTGCCAGCAGCCTAACGCAGGGGGCTTGGGAGACCCAGTACTTC.

V is TRBV20-1 and J is TRBJ2-1; 8 bases align to TRBD1. Germline V gene sequence: CDR1 DFQATT, CDR2 SNEGSKA (reference sequence). Trimming cost V 3 bases and J 12 bases; bases outside gene matches: 4. This CDR3 comprises 11 residues. This CDR3 reads CSAREDRGQFF. In nucleotides, the CDR3 is TGCAGTGCTAGGGAAGACAGGGGGCAGTTCTTC.

This clone came up a few times. The V call is TRBV28, the J call TRBJ1-1; 11 bases agree with TRBD1. The V gene's germline CDR1 is MDHEN and CDR2 SYDVKM. The CDR3 spans 17 residues. V shed 6 bases and J 0 bases; nucleotides not matched to a gene: 9. The CDR3, as DNA: TGTGCCAGCAGGATGGGACAGGGGGATTTTATGAACACTGAAGCTTTCTTT. Its protein is CASRMGQGDFMNTEAFF.

This chain connects TRBV6-5 to TRBJ2-3, with D perhaps being TRBD1 or TRBD2 (6 bases each). Looked up from germline, CDR1 is MNHEY and CDR2 is SVGAGI. The CDR3 loop spans 13 amino acids. V was trimmed by 7 bases and J by 4 bases, leaving 12 bases between them. The CDR3 is CASNRDLSDTQYF. In DNA form, the CDR3 reads TGTGCCAGCAACAGGGACTTGTCAGATACGCAGTATTTT.

The rearrangement links TRBV19 to TRBJ1-5; D unclear. CDR1 is LNHDA, CDR2 SQIVND, per germline (reference sequence). With 10 bases removed from V and 2 bases from J, the gap between germline ends came to 12 bases. The CDR3 covers 13 residues. CDR3 nucleotide sequence: TGTGCCACCACGGGAGGGCGCAATCAGCCCCAGCATTTT. Protein sequence: CATTGGRNQPQHF.

The V and J genes are TRBV7-3 and TRBJ1-6; 7 nucleotides match TRBD1. This CDR3 is built from 14 residues. Germline assignment: CDR1 SGHTA and CDR2 FQGTGA. V lost 5 bases, J lost 6 bases, and 4 bases stayed unmatched. The CDR3 loop reads CASSLGQLNSPLHF. The CDR3 nucleotides are TGTGCCAGCAGCCTGGGACAGCTTAATTCACCCCTCCACTTT.

A word on this clone: Relative to the germline gene, one junction end is altered; a read error may explain this. The gene calls are TRBV7-7 and TRBJ1-5, with 7 bases aligning to TRBD1. The CDR3 length is 16 residues. In germline, CDR1 is SSHAT, CDR2 FNYEAQ (reference sequence). The CDR3, as DNA: TGTGCTAGCAGCCCCCAGGGGGAGGGTAGCAATCAGCCCCAGCATTTT. As protein: CASSPQGEGSNQPQHF.

This clone has only a few counts. The chain couples TRBV19 to TRBJ2-2, with unresolved D. The germline V gene encodes CDR1 LNHDA and CDR2 SQIVND (reference sequence). This CDR3 region has 15 residues. V was trimmed by 7 bases and J by 0 bases, leaving 12 bases between them. The CDR3 DNA is TGTGCCAGTAACACCCGGCGGCCGAACACCGGGGAGCTGTTTTTT. Its protein product is CASNTRRPNTGELFF.